This T cell receptor (beta chain) was captured by sequencing in a study of identical twins. The V gene end was trimmed by 5 bases and the J gene end by 3 bases; junction bases not matched to a gene: 8. Germline V gene sequence: CDR1 DFQATT, CDR2 SNEGSKA (reference sequence). CDR3 size: 15 residues. TCRdb reanalysed the 5' RACE reads using MiXCR and keeps one entry per CDR3 protein. This repertoire shows under 900,000 distinct CDR3 sequences, about 18% found once; its top ten account for about an eighth. The same data also went into a second study, on T cells expressing NK-cell markers.

The origin of this receptor is a woman younger than 30 in good health. The rearrangement uses TRBV20-1 and TRBJ2-1; TRBD1 matches at 9 bases. The sequencing input was PBMCs. The CDR3 here is CSADWDRAIYNEQFF. The CDR3 DNA reads as TGCAGTGCTGACTGGGACAGGGCGATCTACAATGAGCAGTTCTTC.